The source of this T cell receptor (beta chain) is a study of cytomegalovirus exposure and HLA in healthy donors. Vbeta (60) and Jbeta (13) primers were used in the PCR. Profiling relied on immunoSEQ multiplex PCR, and the TCRdb table lists in-frame clones only, not all of them. The specimen's table records about 88,000 clones. Despite likely unrecorded immune exposures, the donors were nominally healthy at the time of sampling. CDR3 length equals 14 residues. The V gene's germline CDR1 is SGHRS and CDR2 YFSETQ. V shed 7 bases and J shed 1 base, with 11 bases lying between them. Points on this clone: No antigen is known for it.

Study-wide findings and caveats: The study dropped some indistinguishable V segments, TRBV6-2 and TRBV6-3 among them.

The sequenced material came from PBMCs. The chain employs TRBV5-1 and TRBJ2-2; a weak D match, TRBD1 (6 bases). The source is a girl aged 10 to 17 in good health and CMV-seropositive. The DNA of the CDR3 is TGCGCCAGCGGACGGACAGTGAACACCGGGGAGCTGTTTTTT. Translation: CASGRTVNTGELFF. Looking up the rest from reference TRBV5-1 and TRBJ2-2 gives the full variable domain: KAGVTQTPRYLIKTRGQQVTLSCSPISGHRSVSWYQQTPGQGLQFLFEYFSETQRNKGNFPGRFSGRQFSNSRSEMNVSTLELGDSALYLCASGRTVNTGELFFGEGSRLTVL.